Given below is one T cell receptor beta chain in context. One end of the junction does not line up with germline, which may come from a read error. This CDR3 spans 13 amino acids. Per germline, CDR1 SSHAT and CDR2 FNYEAQ (reference sequence). The primer mix had 60 Vbeta and 13 Jbeta primers. Original processing notes: Counted up in a later analysis, unique TCR beta chains came to 65 million to 100 million, with around 12 million shared. Sequencing was performed with immunoSEQ multiplex PCR; in TCRdb, only in-frame clones are kept and a portion is missing. V and J calls and clone size come straight from that table; D and trimming were deduced from the DNA. The sample lists 160,000 or so clones; around 79% were seen once. The entry originates in a study of cytomegalovirus exposure and HLA in healthy donors. In the study overall: Membership in the Caucasian-associated ancestry cluster was found for around 81% of 300 to 500 genotyped donors.

This sequence was found in a woman aged 40 to 49 in good health and CMV-seronegative. This chain links TRBV7-7 with TRBJ2-5; tentative D call: TRBD1 (6 bases). The J call may be mistaken, given a closer DNA end match to TRBJ2-7. The specimen sequenced was PBMCs. The CDR3 coding sequence is TGTGCTAGCAGCTCGGCGGACAGCTACGAGCAGTACTTC. Translated: CASSSADSYEQYF.